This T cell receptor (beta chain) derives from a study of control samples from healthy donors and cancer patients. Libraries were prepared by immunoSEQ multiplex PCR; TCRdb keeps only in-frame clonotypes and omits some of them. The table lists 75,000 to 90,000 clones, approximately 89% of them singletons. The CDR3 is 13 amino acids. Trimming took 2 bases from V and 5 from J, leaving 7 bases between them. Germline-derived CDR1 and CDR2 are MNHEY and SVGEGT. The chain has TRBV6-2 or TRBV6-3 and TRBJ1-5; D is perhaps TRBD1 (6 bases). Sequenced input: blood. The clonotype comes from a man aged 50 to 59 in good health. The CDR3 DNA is TGTGCCAGCAGTTACAGGGGGGATCAGCCCCAGCATTTT. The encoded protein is CASSYRGDQPQHF.